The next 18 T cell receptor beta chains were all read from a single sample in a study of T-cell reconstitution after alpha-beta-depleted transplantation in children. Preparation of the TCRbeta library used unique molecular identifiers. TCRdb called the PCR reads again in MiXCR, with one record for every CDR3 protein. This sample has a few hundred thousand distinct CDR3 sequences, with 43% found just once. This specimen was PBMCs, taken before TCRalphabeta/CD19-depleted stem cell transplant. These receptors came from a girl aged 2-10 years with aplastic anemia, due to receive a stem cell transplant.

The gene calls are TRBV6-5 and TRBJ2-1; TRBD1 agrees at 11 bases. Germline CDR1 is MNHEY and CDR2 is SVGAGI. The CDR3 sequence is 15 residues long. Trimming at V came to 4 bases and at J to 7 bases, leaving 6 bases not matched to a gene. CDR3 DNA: TGTGCCAGCAGTTGGGACAGGGGGAGGGCAAATGAGCAGTTCTTC. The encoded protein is CASSWDRGRANEQFF.

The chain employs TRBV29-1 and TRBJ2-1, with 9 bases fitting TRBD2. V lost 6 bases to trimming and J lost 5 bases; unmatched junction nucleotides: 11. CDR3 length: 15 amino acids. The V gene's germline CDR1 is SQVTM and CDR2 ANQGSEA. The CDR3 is CSVSRASGIDNEQFF. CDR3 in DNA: TGCAGCGTCTCCCGGGCTAGCGGGATAGACAATGAGCAGTTCTTC.

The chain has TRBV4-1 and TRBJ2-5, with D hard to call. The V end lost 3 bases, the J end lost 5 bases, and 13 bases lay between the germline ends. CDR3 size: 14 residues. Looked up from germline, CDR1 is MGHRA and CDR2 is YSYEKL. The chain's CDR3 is CASSQKVSRETQYF. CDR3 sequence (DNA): TGCGCCAGCAGCCAGAAGGTGTCAAGGGAGACCCAGTACTTC.

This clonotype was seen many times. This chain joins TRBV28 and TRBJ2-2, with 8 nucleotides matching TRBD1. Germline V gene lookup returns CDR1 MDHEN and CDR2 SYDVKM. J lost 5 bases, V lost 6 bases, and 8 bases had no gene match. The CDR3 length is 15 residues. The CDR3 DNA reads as TGTGCCAGCAGCCCCCAGGGGGCTTGGACCGGGGAGCTGTTTTTT. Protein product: CASSPQGAWTGELFF.

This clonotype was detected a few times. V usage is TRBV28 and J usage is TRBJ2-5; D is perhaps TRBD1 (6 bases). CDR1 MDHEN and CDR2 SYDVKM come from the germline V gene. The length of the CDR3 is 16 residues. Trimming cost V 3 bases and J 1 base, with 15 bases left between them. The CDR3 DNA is TGTGCCAGCAGTTTCCCCGAGGCAGGGGCCCAAGAGACCCAGTACTTC. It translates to CASSFPEAGAQETQYF. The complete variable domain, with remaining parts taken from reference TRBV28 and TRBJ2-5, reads DVKVTQSSRYLVKRTGEKVFLECVQDMDHENMFWYRQDPGLGLRLIYFSYDVKMKEKGDIPEGYSVSREKKERFSLILESASTNQTSMYLCASSFPEAGAQETQYFGPGTRLLVL.

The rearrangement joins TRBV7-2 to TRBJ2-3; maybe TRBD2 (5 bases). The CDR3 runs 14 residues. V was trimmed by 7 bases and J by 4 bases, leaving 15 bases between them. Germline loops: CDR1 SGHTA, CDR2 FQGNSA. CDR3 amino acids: CASIPIHGADTQYF. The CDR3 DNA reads TGTGCCAGCATCCCAATCCACGGGGCAGATACGCAGTATTTT.

The CDR3 DNA reads TGTGCCAGCACCCCCAGAGGCGCCGGAGATACGCAGTATTTT. Translation: CASTPRGAGDTQYF. The V call is TRBV12-3 or TRBV12-4, the J call TRBJ2-3, with unresolved D. Deletions cut 7 bases from V and 5 bases from J, with 16 bases between. CDR3 length: 14 amino acids.

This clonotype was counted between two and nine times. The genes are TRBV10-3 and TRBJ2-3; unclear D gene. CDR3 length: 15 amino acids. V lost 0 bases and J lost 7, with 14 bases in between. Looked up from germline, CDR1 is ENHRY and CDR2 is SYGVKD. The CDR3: CAISESFDTANTQYF. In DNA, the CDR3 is TGTGCCATCAGTGAGTCCTTTGACACGGCCAATACGCAGTATTTT.

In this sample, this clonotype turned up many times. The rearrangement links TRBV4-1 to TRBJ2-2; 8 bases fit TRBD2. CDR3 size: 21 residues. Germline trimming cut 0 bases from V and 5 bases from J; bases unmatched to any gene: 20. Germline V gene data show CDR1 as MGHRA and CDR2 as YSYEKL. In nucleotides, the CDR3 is TGCGCCAGCAGCCAAGATCCGGGTGGACTAGCCCCTATGAAGGGAACCGGGGAGCTGTTTTTT. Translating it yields CASSQDPGGLAPMKGTGELFF.

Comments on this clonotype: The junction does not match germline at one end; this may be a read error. The CDR3 loop is CASSQGLGVYGYPF. CDR3 bases: TGCGCCAGCAGCCAAGGTCTCGGGGTCTATGGCTACCCCTTC. This chain links TRBV4-3 with TRBJ1-2, with no clear D. CDR1 is LGHNA, CDR2 YSLEER, per germline. The CDR3 is made up of 14 amino acids.

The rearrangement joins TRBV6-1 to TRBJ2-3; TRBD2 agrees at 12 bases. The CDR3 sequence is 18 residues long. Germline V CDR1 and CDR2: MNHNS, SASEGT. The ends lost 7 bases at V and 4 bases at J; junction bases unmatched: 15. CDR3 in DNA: TGTGCCAGCAAACACCGACTAGCGGGAGCTTTTGGGGCAGATACGCAGTATTTT. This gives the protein CASKHRLAGAFGADTQYF.

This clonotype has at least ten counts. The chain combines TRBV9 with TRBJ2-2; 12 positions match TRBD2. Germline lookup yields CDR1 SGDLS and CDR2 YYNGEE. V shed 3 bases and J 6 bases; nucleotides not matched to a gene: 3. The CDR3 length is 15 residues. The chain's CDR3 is CASSARTSGAGELFF. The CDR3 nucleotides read TGTGCCAGCAGCGCCAGGACTAGCGGGGCCGGGGAGCTGTTTTTT.

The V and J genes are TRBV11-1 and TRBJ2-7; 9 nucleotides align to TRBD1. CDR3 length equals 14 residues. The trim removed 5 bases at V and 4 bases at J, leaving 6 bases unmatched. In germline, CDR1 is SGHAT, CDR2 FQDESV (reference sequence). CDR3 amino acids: CASSPDRGWYEQYF. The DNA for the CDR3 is TGTGCCAGCAGCCCGGACAGGGGTTGGTACGAGCAGTACTTC.

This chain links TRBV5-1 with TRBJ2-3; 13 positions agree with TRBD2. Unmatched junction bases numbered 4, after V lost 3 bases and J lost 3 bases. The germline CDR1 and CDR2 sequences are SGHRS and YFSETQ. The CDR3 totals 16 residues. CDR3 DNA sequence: TGCGCCAGCAGCTACCGGACTAGCGGGAGAACAGATACGCAGTATTTT. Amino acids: CASSYRTSGRTDTQYF.

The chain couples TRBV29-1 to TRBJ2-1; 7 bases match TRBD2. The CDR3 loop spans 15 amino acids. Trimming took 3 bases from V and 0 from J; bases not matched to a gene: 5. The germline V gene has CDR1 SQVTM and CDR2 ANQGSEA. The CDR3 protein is CSVDSPGGSYNEQFF. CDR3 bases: TGCAGCGTTGATAGTCCGGGAGGCTCCTACAATGAGCAGTTCTTC.

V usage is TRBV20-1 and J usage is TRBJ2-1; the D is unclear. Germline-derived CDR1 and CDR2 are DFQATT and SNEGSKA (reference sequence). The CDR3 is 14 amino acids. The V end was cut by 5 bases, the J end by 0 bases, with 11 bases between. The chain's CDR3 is CSAEDVLSYNEQFF. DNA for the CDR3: TGCAGTGCTGAGGACGTCCTCTCCTACAATGAGCAGTTCTTC.

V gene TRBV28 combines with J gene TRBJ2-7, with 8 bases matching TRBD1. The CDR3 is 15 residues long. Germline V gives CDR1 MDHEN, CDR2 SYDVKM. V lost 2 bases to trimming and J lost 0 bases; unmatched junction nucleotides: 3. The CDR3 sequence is CASSLPDRASYEQYF. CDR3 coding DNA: TGTGCCAGCAGTTTACCGGACAGGGCCTCCTACGAGCAGTACTTC.

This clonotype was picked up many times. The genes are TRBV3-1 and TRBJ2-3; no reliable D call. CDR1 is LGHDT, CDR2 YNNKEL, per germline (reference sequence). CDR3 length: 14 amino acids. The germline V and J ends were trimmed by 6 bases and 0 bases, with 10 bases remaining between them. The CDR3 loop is CASSQPPSTDTQYF. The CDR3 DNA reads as TGTGCCAGCAGTCAACCCCCTAGCACAGATACGCAGTATTTT.